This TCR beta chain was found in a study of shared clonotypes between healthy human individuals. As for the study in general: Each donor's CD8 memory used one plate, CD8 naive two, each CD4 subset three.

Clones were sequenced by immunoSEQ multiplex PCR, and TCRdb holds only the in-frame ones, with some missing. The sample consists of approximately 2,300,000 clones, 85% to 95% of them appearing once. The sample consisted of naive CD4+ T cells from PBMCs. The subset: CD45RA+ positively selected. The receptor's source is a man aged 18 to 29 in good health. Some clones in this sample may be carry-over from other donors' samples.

This CDR3 is CASSEGQLQETQYF. CDR3 DNA: TGTGCCAGCAGCGAGGGACAGCTTCAAGAGACCCAGTACTTC. The chain links TRBV5-8 to TRBJ2-5; 7 nucleotides match TRBD1. Trimming at V came to 4 bases and at J to 2 bases, leaving 5 bases not matched to a gene. CDR1 and CDR2 (germline): SGHTS, YDEGEE. The CDR3 is made up of 14 amino acids.